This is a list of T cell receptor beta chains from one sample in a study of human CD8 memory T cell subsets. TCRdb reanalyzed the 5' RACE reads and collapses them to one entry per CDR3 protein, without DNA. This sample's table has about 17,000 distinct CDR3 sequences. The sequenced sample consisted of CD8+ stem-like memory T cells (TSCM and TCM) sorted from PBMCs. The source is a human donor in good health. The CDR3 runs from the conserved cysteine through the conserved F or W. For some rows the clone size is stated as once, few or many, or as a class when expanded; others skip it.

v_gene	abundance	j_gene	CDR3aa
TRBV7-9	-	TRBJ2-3	CASSPSPGQIDTQYF
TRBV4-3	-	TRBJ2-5	CASSQDVEQETQYF
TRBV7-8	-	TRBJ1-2	CASSRGTGVVYGYTF
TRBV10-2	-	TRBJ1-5	CASRGQSNQPQHF
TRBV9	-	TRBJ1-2	CASSGNPTEGDGYTF
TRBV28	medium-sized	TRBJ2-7	CASSLYGGSYEQYF
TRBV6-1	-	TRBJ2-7	CASRIGTGSSYEQYF
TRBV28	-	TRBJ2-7	CASGPRDKINYEQYF
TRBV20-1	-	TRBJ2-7	CSAPGGQGAGEQYF
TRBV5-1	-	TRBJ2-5	CASSLVAGEETQYF
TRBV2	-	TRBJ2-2	CASSEWDGADTGELFF
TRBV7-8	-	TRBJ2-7	CASSLARAGQGTYEQYF
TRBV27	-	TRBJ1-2	CASSAAAADYGYTF
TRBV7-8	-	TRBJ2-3	CASSLDTGDSINTQYF
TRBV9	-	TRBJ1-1	CASSVNPTGSENTEAFF
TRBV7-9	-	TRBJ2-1	CASSLPDWNNEQFF
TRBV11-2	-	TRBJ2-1	CASSLRGFSYNEQFF
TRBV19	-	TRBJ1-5	CASSIGARPQHF
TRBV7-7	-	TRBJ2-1	CASSLGTGYNEQFF
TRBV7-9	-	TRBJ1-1	CASSPPGGGAAEAFF
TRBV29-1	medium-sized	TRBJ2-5	CSVEQGGEETQYF
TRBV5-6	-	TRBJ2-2	CASSLASNTGELFF
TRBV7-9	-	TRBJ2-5	CASSRFDFGGHQETQYF
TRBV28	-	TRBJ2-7	CASSLDPSGRSEQYF
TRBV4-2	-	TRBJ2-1	CASTLAPSYNEQFF
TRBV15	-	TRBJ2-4	CATSPMRGESGNIQYF
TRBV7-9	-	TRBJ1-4	CASSLMTTWNEKLFF
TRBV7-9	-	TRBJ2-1	CASSLDPRGQFF
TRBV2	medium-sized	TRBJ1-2	CASSEAGGLYGYTF
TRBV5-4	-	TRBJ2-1	CASSLAAGGPDEQFF
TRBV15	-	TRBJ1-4	CATSGSVDHEKLFF
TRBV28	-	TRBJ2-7	CASSLGVDHEQYF
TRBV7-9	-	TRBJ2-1	CASSLEGLAGNYNEQFF
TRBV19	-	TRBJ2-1	CASSYSRDREQFF
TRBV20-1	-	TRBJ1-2	CSATDRVLDNYGYTF
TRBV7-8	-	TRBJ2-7	CASSLLGNEQYF
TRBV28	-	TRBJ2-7	CASRSDRESYEQYF
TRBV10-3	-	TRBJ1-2	CAISELNRAFYGYTF
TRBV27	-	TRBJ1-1	CASRSGQMNTEAFF
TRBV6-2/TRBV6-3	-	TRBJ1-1	CASSLGGLGTEAFF
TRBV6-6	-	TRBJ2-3	CASTQERQGLSTDTQYF
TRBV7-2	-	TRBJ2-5	CASSHGPGDQETQYF
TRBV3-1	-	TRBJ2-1	CASSQDRLGERGDEQFF
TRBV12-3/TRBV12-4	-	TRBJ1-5	CASSLWQTIEPQHF
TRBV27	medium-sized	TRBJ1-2	CASSPWTGTGDGYTF
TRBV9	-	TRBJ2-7	CASSLRLSYEQYF